The source of this TCR beta chain is a study of blood T cell repertoires in COVID-19. V was trimmed by 7 bases and J by 3 bases, leaving 12 bases between them. Germline CDR1 and CDR2: SNHLY and FYNNEI. The CDR3 contains 13 residues. Authors' data handling: Reference gene primer amplification in the assay estimated nucleated cell counts. This table comes from immunoSEQ multiplex PCR, and its TCRdb copy is limited to in-frame clones, with some not included. V and J calls and clone size are as listed in that table; D and trimming were resolved from the DNA. The table lists more than 150,000 clones, about 85% of them singletons.

Input material: peripheral blood. This rearrangement joins TRBV2 to TRBJ1-1; D not certain. The TCR sequence derives from a woman older than 75 with acute or convalescent COVID-19. CDR3 coding DNA: TGTGCCAGCACCAAGGAGCAGTACACTGAAGCTTTCTTT. Translating gives CASTKEQYTEAFF.